This TCR beta chain was documented in a study of spatial heterogeneity in lung cancer (dated 2019 in TCRdb). Looking at the study overall: More beta-chain than alpha-chain transcripts were consistently detected, likely reflecting higher beta-chain transcript abundance. A strong correlation was found between TCR transcript counts in tumor regions and a T cell transcriptional module score from matched bulk RNA-seq. In the raw uncorrected reads, each unique combination of TCR and UMI appeared more than ten times on average. The study quantitatively compared TCR alpha and beta repertoires across multiple tumor regions, matched nontumor lung and blood in non-small cell lung cancer. Nonsynonymous mutation counts, determined by whole-exome sequencing of tumor tissue, were related to features of the TCR repertoire. At surgery, both alpha and beta chains were TCR-sequenced in roughly 230 tumor regions, fewer than 65 matched nontumor lung samples and just over 55 PBMC samples.

As to this clonotype: Which antigen it targets is not known. Base-call qualities are not available, and no considerably larger clone is one nucleotide away.

Read against the paper, the sample's time point label means: sample taken at primary tumor resection. Samples were obtained from 72 patients with early-stage, untreated non-small cell lung cancer from the lung TRACERx cohort. Whole RNA extracted from tumor and nontumor lung tissue, or from cryopreserved PBMC samples, was used for TCR sequencing without cell sorting. Patients were selected for TCR sequencing only if sufficient RNA was available from at least two tumor regions. A lung pathologist reviewed the tumor and adjacent nontumor lung specimens before the specimens were selected. The junction shows trimming of 0 bases on V and 5 bases on J, plus 6 bases between the germline ends. The CDR3 covers 13 residues, taking in both the cysteine and the phenylalanine. Solely the CDR3 DNA is kept, with 39 bases framed from the first base. Taken from the germline V gene (reference sequence), the CDR1 and CDR2 loops are SGHNT and YYREEE.

Receptor amplification or capture employed 5' RACE. The sequencing machine was a NextSeq 500. The TCR library protocol attached a unique molecular identifier to each TCR cDNA molecule to allow correction of PCR and sequencing errors. Per the original workflow: TCR identification, UMI-based error correction and CDR3 extraction were all carried out with Decombinator tools. TCRs above a frequency of 2 per 1,000, corresponding to the top 1% of the tumor frequency distribution, were defined as expanded. Expanded tumor TCRs statistically deemed absent (corrected P<0.05) from at least one tumor region were classed as regional, and all other expanded tumor TCRs were classed as ubiquitous. Rényi diversity was computed with the R vegan package after subsampling each repertoire 100 times to 5,000 TCRs. CDR3 similarity networks were built from amino acid triplet string-kernel similarity, with CDR3s being connected when pairwise similarity was above 0.82. Using fastp at Q25 and MiXCR, TCRdb reprocessed the public reads and kept productive beta chains. Rows merge per CDR3 protein into single entries with the most common DNA and genes. It is TCRdb's table, rather than the study itself, that gives the V and J calls and clone size. Present in this sample are fewer than 6,500 distinct CDR3 sequences, 22% of which were seen just once. Together, the top ten hold approximately 10% of the sample.

Overall study results and their limits: The tumor nonsynonymous mutation count correlated with the number of expanded intratumoral alpha and beta TCRs. The count of ubiquitous expanded TCRs correlated with the count of ubiquitous nonsynonymous mutations, and the count of regional expanded TCRs correlated with the count of regional nonsynonymous mutations. TCR-seq was estimated to cover only about 7.6% of tumor T cells for alpha chains and 12% to 15% for beta chains. Additional single-cell paired TCR alpha and beta sequencing was considered necessary to confirm, at a functional level, the hypothesis that regional TCRs recognize regional mutations.

The specimen was lung tumor tissue, collected at surgery. The origin of this receptor is a male donor with early-stage non-small cell lung cancer. The chain joins TRBV5-4 to TRBJ1-5; the D gene identity is not certain. Here the CDR3 is given as CASSLDRYQPQHF. The DNA reads as follows: TGTGCCAGCAGCTTGGATCGATATCAGCCCCAGCATTTT.